The rows below give T cell receptor beta chains drawn from one sample of a study of T cell responses to AZD1222 COVID-19 vaccine. Generated by immunoSEQ multiplex PCR, the TCRdb table keeps only in-frame clones and is missing some. The sample consists of about 180,000 clones, 85% to 95% of them appearing once. The specimen was peripheral blood, collected 28 days after the second AZD1222 dose. All receptors come from an adult who received the AZD1222 COVID-19 vaccine. The CDR3 runs from the conserved cysteine through the conserved F or W. Fields, in order: clone size, V gene, D gene, J gene, CDR3 DNA, CDR3 protein. The D gene is left open where the match is weak. Some rows have no size entry. The others give once, few or many, or a class for an expanded clone.

.	TRBV9	.	TRBJ2-2	TGTGCCAGCAGCTCCTCTCAGACGGGGATTTTCGGGGAGCTGTTTTTT	CASSSSQTGIFGELFF
.	TRBV5-6	.	TRBJ1-1	TGTGCCAGCAGCTTGGGTGGGGGCGAGGACACTGAAGCTTTCTTT	CASSLGGGEDTEAFF
.	TRBV27	TRBD1	TRBJ1-5	TGTGCCAGTGCTACAGGGGGTAGCAATCAGCCCCAGCATTTT	CASATGGSNQPQHF
.	TRBV25-1	TRBD1	TRBJ1-5	TGTGCCAGCAGTGAATCAGGGACAGGGGTGAATCAGCCCCAGCATTTT	CASSESGTGVNQPQHF
.	TRBV7-9	.	TRBJ2-5	TGTGCCAGCAGCTTAGAGGGGTGGGCAGAGACCCAGTACTTC	CASSLEGWAETQYF
once	TRBV11-2	.	TRBJ1-6	TGTGCCAGCAGCGCGGGGCAACTTAATTCACCCCTCCACTTT	CASSAGQLNSPLHF
.	TRBV2	.	TRBJ1-6	TGTGCCAGCAGGGCAGACAGGAGAAATTCACCCCTCCACTTT	CASRADRRNSPLHF
.	TRBV5-1	.	TRBJ1-2	TGCGCCAGCAGCTTGGCGGACTTCACAGGCTATGGCTACACCTTC	CASSLADFTGYGYTF
.	TRBV7-8	.	TRBJ2-7	TGTGCCAGCACCAAATCGCAGGGCAGTCCCCACGAGCAGTACTTC	CASTKSQGSPHEQYF
.	TRBV28	.	TRBJ1-3	TGTGCCAGCAGTCCACTATACGGGGGGATCTCTGGAAACACCATATATTTT	CASSPLYGGISGNTIYF
.	TRBV29-1	.	TRBJ2-5	TGCAGCATCGTCTTGAAAGAGACCCAGTACTTC	CSIVLKETQYF
.	TRBV6-2/TRBV6-3	TRBD1	TRBJ2-5	TGTGCCAGCAGTTTCGGACAGGGGGCGATGGAGACCCAGTACTTC	CASSFGQGAMETQYF
.	TRBV18	.	TRBJ2-4	TGTGCCAGCTCACCACCGAAGGGGGGGGTTGGAGGACATTCCAAAAACATTCAGTACTTC	CASSPPKGGVGGHSKNIQYF
.	TRBV7-6	.	TRBJ2-7	TGTGCCAGCAGCGCCAGCCGGGCCGACCACAAGCAGTACTTC	CASSASRADHKQYF
once	TRBV2	TRBD1	TRBJ1-5	TGTGCCAGCAGTCCCGACAGGGTAAAAGGGCAGCCCCAGCATTTT	CASSPDRVKGQPQHF
.	TRBV11-2	TRBD1	TRBJ1-1	TGTGCCAGCAGTCTCGATGGGACAGTCACTGAAGCTTTCTTT	CASSLDGTVTEAFF
.	TRBV5-5	.	TRBJ2-6	TGTGCCAGCAGCCTGCTGAGCGCTGGGGCCAACGTCCTGACTTTC	CASSLLSAGANVLTF
.	TRBV5-6	.	TRBJ2-7	TGTGCCAGCAGCCATCAGACGTACGAGCAGTACTTC	CASSHQTYEQYF
.	TRBV29-1	.	TRBJ1-6	TGCAGCGTTGTGGTCAGGGCCGACCGAGGAAATTCACCCCTCCACTTT	CSVVVRADRGNSPLHF
.	TRBV4-1	TRBD1	TRBJ1-1	TGCGCCAGCAGCTCTCCCCCCAGGGGGCGACAGGGTGAAGCTTTCTTT	CASSSPPRGRQGEAFF
.	TRBV29-1	TRBD1	TRBJ2-1	TGCAGCGTAGCAGACAGGGTGTACAATGAGCAGTTCTTC	CSVADRVYNEQFF
.	TRBV5-1	.	TRBJ1-1	TGCGCCAGCAGCTTAGCAGAATCTGAAGCTTTCTTT	CASSLAESEAFF
.	TRBV28	.	TRBJ1-2	TGTGCCATCAAAAGGACGGGCCAGAATGGCTACACCTTC	CAIKRTGQNGYTF
.	TRBV15	TRBD1	TRBJ1-2	TGTGCCACCAGCAGACACAGGGGGCTCGGCTATGGCTACACCTTC	CATSRHRGLGYGYTF
.	TRBV11-2	.	TRBJ1-6	TGTGCCAGCAGCTTGGGACCCGAATTAGGCAATTCACCCCTCCACTTT	CASSLGPELGNSPLHF
.	TRBV30	.	TRBJ1-1	TGTGCCTGGAGTCGAACAGGGAGAGCTTTCTTT	CAWSRTGRAFF
.	TRBV6-5	TRBD2	TRBJ2-7	TGTGCCAGCAGTCCTGGACTAGGAGAAACCTACGAGCAGTACTTC	CASSPGLGETYEQYF
.	TRBV9	.	TRBJ1-1	TGTGCCAGCAGCCCAATACTGAACACTGAAGCTTTCTTT	CASSPILNTEAFF
.	TRBV7-8	.	TRBJ1-1	TGTGCCAGCAGCTTAAGGCAGCTCAAGAACACTGAAGCTTTCTTT	CASSLRQLKNTEAFF
.	TRBV5-3	.	TRBJ1-1	TGTGCCAGAAGCCCGGGGGTGGGGACTGAAGCTTTCTTT	CARSPGVGTEAFF
.	TRBV9	TRBD1	TRBJ1-5	TGTGCCAGCAGCAGACAGGGGAATCAGCCCCAGCATTTT	CASSRQGNQPQHF
.	TRBV5-4	.	TRBJ2-2	TGTGCCAGCAGCTTGAGTATAACGAACACCGGGGAGCTGTTTTTT	CASSLSITNTGELFF
.	TRBV12-3/TRBV12-4	TRBD1	TRBJ1-1	TGTGCCAGCAGGATCGACAGGGACTCTGAAGCTTTCTTT	CASRIDRDSEAFF
.	TRBV10-3	.	TRBJ1-1	TGTGCCATCAGTGATATTCGCCCCGGGGATGAAGCTTTCTTT	CAISDIRPGDEAFF
.	TRBV6-2/TRBV6-3	TRBD2	TRBJ2-7	TGTGCCAGCAGTACCTCTTGGCGGGGGGCCTACGAGCAGTACTTC	CASSTSWRGAYEQYF
.	TRBV28	.	TRBJ1-2	TGTGCCAGCAGCCCGGGCGATGGCTACACCTTC	CASSPGDGYTF
.	TRBV30	.	TRBJ2-7	TGTGCCTGGAGTTTGATCTCCTACGAGCAGTACTTC	CAWSLISYEQYF
.	TRBV7-9	.	TRBJ1-4	TGTGCCAGCAGCTCGAGTGAAAAACTGTTTTTT	CASSSSEKLFF
.	TRBV7-9	.	TRBJ1-5	TGTGCCAGCAGCTTAGCGGATAAGCCCCAGCATTTT	CASSLADKPQHF
once	TRBV15	TRBD1	TRBJ2-1	TGTGCTATTAGGGACAGCTCCTACAATGAGCAGTTCTTC	CAIRDSSYNEQFF
.	TRBV3-1/TRBV3-2	.	TRBJ1-5	TGTGCCAGCAGCCAAGTGTCGGGGGGGGATCAGCCCCAGCATTTT	CASSQVSGGDQPQHF
.	TRBV27	.	TRBJ1-6	TGTGCCAGCAGTTATTACGCGGGAACAAATAATTCACCCCTCCACTTT	CASSYYAGTNNSPLHF
.	TRBV28	.	TRBJ2-1	TGTGCCAGCAGTTCCGACCGGGACAACCAGTTCTTC	CASSSDRDNQFF
.	TRBV6-5	TRBD1	TRBJ1-1	TGTGCCAGCAGTTACGCCACAGGGGGCGACACTGAAGCTTTCTTT	CASSYATGGDTEAFF
.	TRBV28	.	TRBJ1-2	TGTGCCAGCAGTTTAACGTGGGGGAACAACTATGGCTACACCTTC	CASSLTWGNNYGYTF
.	TRBV28	.	TRBJ1-2	TGTGCCAGCAGCCAGGGCCCTTATGGCTACACCTTC	CASSQGPYGYTF